This is a list of T cell receptor beta chains from one sample in a study of T-cell reconstitution after alpha-beta-depleted transplantation in children. In TCRdb, the PCR reads were re-called with MiXCR into one record per CDR3 protein. The table lists about 420,000 distinct CDR3 sequences, roughly a tenth of them singletons, with roughly 5.5% in the top ten. Sequenced material: PBMCs from the stem cell graft donor, taken from the stem cell graft. The receptors come from a human donor who donated a stem cell graft to a child with acute myeloid leukemia. Both conserved end residues are part of each CDR3. A D gene is named only where the DNA matches it firmly. Clone size, where shown, is once, few, many, or a class for clones that have expanded.

d_call	cdr3_length	v_call	j_call	clone_size	cdr3_aa	cdr3_nt
NA	17	TRBV5-1	TRBJ2-5	NA	CASSLPSMTILKETQYF	TGCGCCAGCAGCCTCCCGTCGATGACAATCCTCAAAGAGACCCAGTACTTC
NA	17	TRBV9	TRBJ1-3	NA	CASSVGRQPSVTNTIYF	TGTGCCAGCAGCGTAGGGAGACAGCCTTCTGTCACAAACACCATATATTTT
TRBD1	15	TRBV20-1	TRBJ1-4	many	CSARDLGDRGGKLFF	TGCAGTGCTAGAGATTTGGGGGACAGGGGGGGAAAACTGTTTTTT
NA	15	TRBV18	TRBJ2-3	few	CASSQLEPRTDTQYF	TGTGCCAGCTCACAACTAGAGCCCCGCACAGATACGCAGTATTTT
NA	12	TRBV20-1	TRBJ2-1	few	CSATGRDNEQFF	TGCAGTGCTACCGGACGGGACAATGAGCAGTTCTTC
NA	15	TRBV20-1	TRBJ2-7	NA	CSARDKMRLRYEQYF	TGCAGTGCTAGAGATAAAATGAGACTACGCTACGAGCAGTACTTC
NA	14	TRBV6-1	TRBJ1-6	few	CASRIGVAGSPLHF	TGTGCCAGCCGCATTGGGGTGGCAGGTTCACCCCTCCACTTT
TRBD2	14	TRBV7-9	TRBJ2-3	many	CASSLGLGGDTQYF	TGTGCCAGCAGCTTGGGACTAGGGGGAGATACGCAGTATTTT
NA	17	TRBV10-3	TRBJ2-7	few	CAISESSGLGSSYEQYF	TGTGCCATCAGTGAGTCTTCGGGACTTGGCAGCTCCTACGAGCAGTACTTC
NA	13	TRBV12-3/TRBV12-4	TRBJ2-1	few	CASSAGLHNEQFF	TGTGCCAGCAGTGCGGGGTTACACAATGAGCAGTTCTTC
TRBD2	15	TRBV9	TRBJ2-1	NA	CASSRSGDSYNEQFF	TGTGCCAGCAGCCGAAGCGGGGACTCCTACAATGAGCAGTTCTTC
TRBD2	12	TRBV20-1	TRBJ2-3	many	CSARGGADTQYF	TGCAGTGCTAGGGGGGGGGCAGATACGCAGTATTTT
NA	10	TRBV20-1	TRBJ1-2	few	CSAGREGYTF	TGCAGTGCAGGACGGGAAGGCTACACCTTC
NA	13	TRBV19	TRBJ2-3	NA	CASSPRDFFTQYF	TGTGCCAGTAGTCCCCGGGACTTCTTTACGCAGTATTTT
TRBD1	18	TRBV27	TRBJ1-2	once	CASSLLGDRALTNYGYTF	TGTGCCAGCAGTTTATTGGGGGACAGGGCCCTTACAAACTATGGCTACACCTTC
NA	13	TRBV6-1	TRBJ2-7	few	CASSASGSYEQYF	TGTGCCAGCAGTGCTTCTGGCTCCTACGAGCAGTACTTC
NA	12	TRBV2	TRBJ1-3	many	CASGRSGNTIYF	TGTGCCAGCGGGCGATCTGGAAACACCATATATTTT
TRBD1	14	TRBV29-1	TRBJ2-1	NA	CSVAGQGGHNEQFF	TGCAGCGTCGCGGGACAGGGAGGTCACAATGAGCAGTTCTTC
TRBD1	20	TRBV4-1	TRBJ1-5	few	CASSQEPKTGGDYSNQPQHF	TGCGCCAGCAGCCAGGAACCAAAGACAGGGGGAGACTATAGCAATCAGCCCCAGCATTTT
TRBD1	14	TRBV20-1	TRBJ2-7	few	CSAREGTATYEQYF	TGCAGTGCTAGAGAGGGGACAGCCACCTACGAGCAGTACTTC
NA	17	TRBV20-1	TRBJ1-1	NA	CSALDRGGSSMNTEAFF	TGCAGTGCCTTGGATCGGGGGGGCTCCTCCATGAACACTGAAGCTTTCTTT
TRBD1	15	TRBV7-9	TRBJ1-4	NA	CASLGTGGAREKLFF	TGTGCCAGCCTGGGAACAGGGGGCGCGAGGGAAAAACTGTTTTTT
NA	14	TRBV29-1	TRBJ2-1	NA	CSVDQGGLGNEQFF	TGCAGCGTTGACCAGGGGGGCCTCGGCAATGAGCAGTTCTTC